Presented here are 32 T cell receptor beta chains from one specimen sequenced in a study of spatial heterogeneity in lung cancer. Time point reported: blood at routine non-recurrence follow-up after resection. TCRdb called the 5' RACE reads again in MiXCR, with one record for every CDR3 protein. The sample has around 98,000 distinct CDR3 sequences; approximately 19% are singletons. Here the sequenced sample was PBMCs, taken at follow-up. All receptors come from a male donor with early-stage non-small cell lung cancer.

In its sample, this clonotype was seen many times. The chain carries TRBV20-1 and TRBJ2-5, with D possibly TRBD1 on 6 matching bases. CDR1 is DFQATT, CDR2 SNEGSKA, per germline (reference sequence). The CDR3 totals 14 residues. V lost 3 bases, J lost 4 bases, and 15 bases lay in between. CDR3 sequence (DNA): TGCAGTGCTAGGATCCTCGGGACACGAGAGACCCAGTACTTC. This sequence encodes CSARILGTRETQYF.

This clonotype has a count of ten or more. The chain carries TRBV4-2 and TRBJ2-5; D may match TRBD1 or TRBD2 (5 bases each). V was shortened by 0 bases and J by 9 bases, with 17 bases between the two germline ends. The CDR3 is made up of 15 amino acids. Germline CDR1 LGHNA, CDR2 YNFKEQ. CDR3 residues: CASSQEAGQGRAQYF. The CDR3 DNA reads as TGTGCCAGCAGCCAAGAGGCGGGCCAGGGCAGGGCCCAGTACTTC.

V and J are TRBV5-1 and TRBJ1-5, with D unresolved. The germline V gene has CDR1 SGHRS and CDR2 YFSETQ. Trimming stripped 4 bases from V and 2 bases from J, with 13 bases between. The CDR3 spans 15 residues. The CDR3 region is CASSPGSTGNQPQHF. CDR3 coding DNA: TGCGCCAGCAGCCCCGGTTCTACAGGCAATCAGCCCCAGCATTTT.

This chain uses TRBV6-5 with TRBJ1-1; 8 nucleotides align to TRBD1. The V and J ends lost 7 bases and 0 bases, in that order; junction bases with no gene match: 13. The CDR3 totals 17 residues. The germline CDR1 and CDR2 sequences are MNHEY and SVGAGI. The CDR3: CASIPRQGRRVNTEAFF. DNA of the CDR3: TGTGCCAGCATTCCCAGACAGGGGAGGAGAGTGAACACTGAAGCTTTCTTT.

The chain has TRBV7-9 and TRBJ2-5, with D perhaps matching TRBD1 (5 bases). Germline V lookup: CDR1 SEHNR, CDR2 FQNEAQ (reference sequence). Trimming removed 4 bases at V and 5 bases at J, with 26 bases between. There are 18 residues in the CDR3. CDR3 residues: CASSYPSSRGHNGETQYF. CDR3 bases: TGTGCCAGCAGCTACCCTTCAAGCCGCGGACATAACGGCGAGACCCAGTACTTC.

The J gene is TRBJ2-5, the V gene TRBV20-1; 8 bases line up with TRBD2. CDR1 is DFQATT, CDR2 SNEGSKA, per germline (reference sequence). The CDR3 loop spans 16 amino acids. V was pared by 2 bases and J by 1 base, with 9 bases of the junction left unmatched. CDR3 nucleotides: TGCAGTGCTAGATCTCGACGTAGCGGGGTCCAAGAGACCCAGTACTTC. It yields the protein CSARSRRSGVQETQYF.

The V call is TRBV4-3, the J call TRBJ1-1; 7 bases match TRBD1. The CDR3 loop spans 15 amino acids. Germline V gene data show CDR1 as LGHNA and CDR2 as YSLEER. With 0 bases clipped from V and 4 bases from J, the junction kept 5 bases outside the gene matches. The CDR3 DNA sequence: TGCGCCAGCAGCCAAGATGGTCCAGGGGGCACTGAAGCTTTCTTT. Amino acids: CASSQDGPGGTEAFF.

This clonotype has ten or more counts. This chain connects TRBV6-1 to TRBJ1-3; D is ambiguous. CDR1 and CDR2 (germline): MNHNS, SASEGT. V lost 10 bases and J 2 bases, leaving 12 bases between the germline ends. This CDR3 is built from 13 residues. CDR3 DNA sequence: TGTGCCATGAGAGGAGAACCTGGAAACACCATATATTTT. This encodes CAMRGEPGNTIYF.

The gene calls are TRBV5-1 and TRBJ1-1, with D maybe TRBD1 (5 bases). The CDR3 covers 15 residues. Germline-derived CDR1 and CDR2 are SGHRS and YFSETQ. V was shortened by 2 bases and J by 0 bases, with 11 bases between the two germline ends. The CDR3 DNA sequence: TGCGCCAGCAGCTTTAGGGGAGGCCTGAACACTGAAGCTTTCTTT. Its protein is CASSFRGGLNTEAFF.

This clonotype appeared many times. The chain has TRBV29-1 and TRBJ2-7; D might be TRBD1 (5 bases). The ends were cut back, 7 bases at V and 5 bases at J, with 9 bases in the middle. Germline V gives CDR1 SQVTM, CDR2 ANQGSEA. CDR3 length: 10 amino acids. The CDR3 reads CSEGVNEQYF. The CDR3 DNA is TGCAGCGAAGGGGTGAACGAGCAGTACTTC.

Only a few counts were recorded for this clonotype. V is TRBV29-1 and J is TRBJ1-3; D remains unclear. This CDR3 has 13 amino acids. Germline values: CDR1 SQVTM, CDR2 ANQGSEA. The V gene lost 4 bases and the J gene lost 3 bases, with 10 bases spanning the gap. The CDR3 sequence: CSVAGNFGNTIYF. The CDR3 DNA reads as TGCAGCGTTGCGGGAAACTTTGGAAACACCATATATTTT.

Note on this clonotype: One end of the junction is discordant with germline, which a read error may explain. V is TRBV10-1 and J is TRBJ1-4; D is unresolved. The germline CDR1 and CDR2 sequences are WNHNN and SYGVQD (reference sequence). There are 13 residues in the CDR3. Here the CDR3 reads CVSSESYAGKLFF. In nucleotides, the CDR3 is TGCGTCAGCAGTGAGTCGTACGCCGGGAAACTGTTTTTT.

This clonotype was counted between two and nine times. Here the CDR3 reads CSARDAGREGLNEQYF. The CDR3, as DNA: TGCAGTGCTAGAGACGCAGGGCGGGAGGGCCTTAACGAGCAGTACTTC. The J gene is TRBJ2-7, the V gene TRBV20-1, with 9 bases matching TRBD2. V lost 0 bases to trimming and J lost 5 bases; unmatched junction nucleotides: 11. The CDR3 has 16 amino acids. Germline V gives CDR1 DFQATT, CDR2 SNEGSKA (reference sequence).

The J gene is TRBJ2-1, the V gene TRBV27; 8 nucleotides align to TRBD1. V was pared by 6 bases and J by 6 bases, with 7 bases of the junction left unmatched. The germline V gene has CDR1 MNHEY and CDR2 SMNVEV (reference sequence). The CDR3 extends over 14 amino acids. In nucleotides, the CDR3 is TGTGCCAGCAGCAAACCGACAGGGGTCAATGAGCAGTTCTTC. Residues: CASSKPTGVNEQFF.

This clonotype was detected a few times. This chain uses TRBV5-1 with TRBJ2-3, with unresolved D. The CDR3 consists of 13 residues. CDR1 SGHRS and CDR2 YFSETQ come from the germline V gene. Trimming removed 1 base from V and 1 base from J, with 4 bases in between. The CDR3 loop reads CASSLWGTDTQYF. Here the CDR3 DNA reads TGCGCCAGCAGCTTGTGGGGCACAGATACGCAGTATTTT.

This clonotype was seen only a few times. The gene calls are TRBV30 and TRBJ2-7; 7 bases are shared with TRBD2. The CDR3 has 13 residues. Germline CDR1 is GTSNPN and CDR2 is SVGIG (reference sequence). V lost 1 base to trimming and J lost 3 bases; unmatched junction nucleotides: 3. The DNA for the CDR3 is TGTGCCTGGAGTGCGGGAGGCGTCTACGAGCAGTACTTC. It encodes CAWSAGGVYEQYF.

This clonotype was seen a handful of times. The chain couples TRBV4-1 to TRBJ1-5; 7 bases line up with TRBD1. The CDR3 spans 14 residues. The ends lost 0 bases at V and 8 bases at J; junction bases unmatched: 4. CDR1 and CDR2 from the germline V gene are MGHRA and YSYEKL. CDR3 region: CASSQETGSEPQHF. DNA of the CDR3: TGCGCCAGCAGCCAAGAGACAGGGTCGGAGCCCCAGCATTTT.

This chain links TRBV11-2 with TRBJ2-3; 8 bases match TRBD1. Germline CDR1 and CDR2: SGHAT and FQNNGV. V lost 0 bases and J lost 5; bases outside the gene matches: 4. The CDR3 consists of 15 residues. The CDR3 bases are TGTGCCAGCAGCTTAGATGGCAGGGGGCTAGATACGCAGTATTTT. Amino acid sequence: CASSLDGRGLDTQYF.

The rearrangement joins TRBV27 to TRBJ2-7; TRBD1 agrees at 12 bases. The CDR3 contains 15 residues. CDR1 is MNHEY, CDR2 SMNVEV, per germline (reference sequence). V trimming: 7 bases; J trimming: 7 bases; junction bases outside the gene matches: 11. The CDR3 coding sequence is TGTGCCAGCAATATCGGGGACAGGGGGCGTCGGGAGCAGTACTTC. It specifies CASNIGDRGRREQYF.

In its sample, this clonotype was seen many times. This chain links TRBV11-2 with TRBJ2-7; tentatively, D is TRBD1 or TRBD2 (6 bases each). Germline V gene sequence: CDR1 SGHAT, CDR2 FQNNGV. The CDR3 spans 16 residues. Trimming took 1 base from V and 4 from J, leaving 17 bases between them. CDR3 loop: CASSLVGGGNFYEQYF. DNA for the CDR3: TGTGCCAGCAGCTTAGTCGGAGGGGGAAATTTTTACGAGCAGTACTTC.

In its sample, this clonotype was seen a few times. This sequence joins TRBV5-4 and TRBJ2-5, with 9 bases aligning to TRBD2. The CDR3 covers 14 residues. CDR1 SGHNT and CDR2 YYREEE come from the germline V gene (reference sequence). J gave up 4 bases and V 4 bases, and 5 bases lay outside the gene matches. The CDR3 is CASSIAGARETQYF. In nucleotides, the CDR3 is TGTGCCAGCAGCATAGCGGGAGCCCGAGAGACCCAGTACTTC.

This chain connects TRBV7-2 to TRBJ2-5; maybe TRBD2 (6 bases). V gave up 7 bases and J gave up 4 bases, with 13 bases separating them. The CDR3 runs to 13 residues. Germline loops: CDR1 SGHTA, CDR2 FQGNSA. CDR3 sequence: CASTGTGVETQYF. The CDR3 region has the DNA TGTGCCAGCACGGGGACTGGGGTAGAGACCCAGTACTTC.

The chain is built from TRBV29-1 and TRBJ1-2, with 7 bases fitting TRBD1. V lost 6 bases to trimming and J lost 5 bases; unmatched junction nucleotides: 6. There are 12 residues in the CDR3. Germline CDR1 SQVTM, CDR2 ANQGSEA. In DNA form, the CDR3 reads TGCAGCGTACCGCAGGGGGAATATGGCTACACCTTC. Amino acids: CSVPQGEYGYTF.

This clonotype turned up a few times. The chain combines TRBV5-1 with TRBJ2-7; no clear D. Germline-derived CDR1 and CDR2 are SGHRS and YFSETQ. The CDR3 is 12 residues long. V lost 0 bases and J 1 base, leaving 2 bases between the germline ends. The CDR3 nucleotides read TGCGCCAGCAGCTTGGAGTCCTACGAGCAGTACTTC. Translating it yields CASSLESYEQYF.

This clonotype was found a few times. The genes are TRBV27 and TRBJ1-2; D may be TRBD1 (5 bases). Looked up from germline, CDR1 is MNHEY and CDR2 is SMNVEV (reference sequence). This CDR3 has 14 amino acids. V dropped 0 bases and J dropped 8 bases, with 13 bases sitting between them. In nucleotides, the CDR3 is TGTGCCAGCAGTTTATCTTTGGGGCTCGGAGGCTACACCTTC. Its translation: CASSLSLGLGGYTF.

J is TRBJ2-1 and V is TRBV5-1; possible D gene TRBD2, 6 bases. Looked up from germline, CDR1 is SGHRS and CDR2 is YFSETQ. The CDR3 runs 14 residues. V was clipped by 4 bases and J by 0 bases, with 8 bases between them. CDR3 in DNA: TGCGCCAGCAGCGGGGGGAGCTCCTACAATGAGCAGTTCTTC. The encoded protein is CASSGGSSYNEQFF.

In regard to this clonotype: This may be a read error, as it is one base from a much larger clone. The chain employs TRBV6-2 or TRBV6-3 and TRBJ1-6; tentative D call: TRBD1 (5 bases). Germline V gene sequence: CDR1 MNHEY, CDR2 SVGEGT. Trimming removed 5 bases at V and 5 bases at J, with 22 bases between. The CDR3 covers 18 residues. In nucleotides, the CDR3 is TGTGCCAGCAGTGTCCCTAACACCGGGACCCGACATAATTCACCCCTCCACTTT. Translation: CASSVPNTGTRHNSPLHF.

The chain has TRBV4-3 and TRBJ2-6; 8 bases are a match to TRBD1. Germline-derived CDR1 and CDR2 are LGHNA and YSLEER. Trimming removed 0 bases from V and 2 bases from J; junction bases left unmatched: 9. CDR3 size: 19 residues. CDR3 nucleotide sequence: TGCGCCAGCAGCCAAGATCCCCCCCGGACAGGGACTGGGGCCAACGTCCTGACTTTC. It encodes CASSQDPPRTGTGANVLTF.

V gene TRBV12-3 or TRBV12-4 combines with J gene TRBJ2-3; 10 bases are a match to TRBD1. J was trimmed by 3 bases and V by 6 bases; bases with no gene match: 3. The CDR3 extends over 14 amino acids. The CDR3 DNA is TGTGCCAGCAGGAGACAGGGGGCTACAGATACGCAGTATTTT. Protein: CASRRQGATDTQYF.

V usage is TRBV3-1 and J usage is TRBJ1-1; D call uncertain. The CDR3 covers 14 residues. Germline CDR1 reads LGHDT; CDR2 reads YNNKEL (reference sequence). The V end lost 6 bases, the J end lost 5 bases, and 16 bases lay between the germline ends. The CDR3 DNA reads as TGTGCCAGCAGGGCCTCAGAGGTAAGAACTGAAGCTTTCTTT. This encodes CASRASEVRTEAFF.

This clonotype showed up just a few times. The CDR3 here is CSARLTGRGNIQYF. The CDR3 DNA is TGCAGTGCTAGGCTGACAGGGAGGGGAAACATTCAGTACTTC. The chain uses TRBV20-1 and TRBJ2-4; the D call may be TRBD1 or TRBD2 (7 bases each). The CDR3 is 14 amino acids. Germline CDR1 is DFQATT and CDR2 is SNEGSKA (reference sequence). The V and J ends lost 3 bases and 6 bases respectively, with 15 bases between them.

This clonotype was seen many times. V and J are TRBV7-2 and TRBJ2-3; 8 bases line up with TRBD2. The germline V gene has CDR1 SGHTA and CDR2 FQGNSA. The trim removed 5 bases at V and 4 bases at J, leaving 8 bases unmatched. The CDR3 length is 15 residues. The CDR3 loop is CASSTPGGPSDTQYF. In DNA form, the CDR3 reads TGTGCCAGCAGCACTCCGGGGGGGCCTTCAGATACGCAGTATTTT.